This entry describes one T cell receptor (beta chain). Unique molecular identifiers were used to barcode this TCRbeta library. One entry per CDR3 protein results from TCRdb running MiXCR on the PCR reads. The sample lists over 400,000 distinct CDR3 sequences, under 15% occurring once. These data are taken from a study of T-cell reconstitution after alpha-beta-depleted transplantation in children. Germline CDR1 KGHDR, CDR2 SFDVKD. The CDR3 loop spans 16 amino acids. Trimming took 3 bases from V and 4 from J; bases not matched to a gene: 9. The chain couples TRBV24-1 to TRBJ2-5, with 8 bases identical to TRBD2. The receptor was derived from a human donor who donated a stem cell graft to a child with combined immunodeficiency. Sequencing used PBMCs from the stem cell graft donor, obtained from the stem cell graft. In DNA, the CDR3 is TGTGCCACCAGTGATGATATAGCGGGGAGGGGAGAGACCCAGTACTTC. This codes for CATSDDIAGRGETQYF.